Reported below is one T cell receptor beta chain. CDR1 is WNHNN and CDR2 is SYGVQD in the germline V gene (reference sequence). Trimming at V came to 0 bases and at J to 4 bases, leaving 2 bases not matched to a gene. CDR3 length: 14 residues. The sample belongs to a study of blood T cell repertoires in COVID-19. Background on the study: PBMCs, B-cell-depleted T cells, or T cells were the source of the cDNA or gDNA that made up the material.

The method was immunoSEQ multiplex PCR; TCRdb's version includes in-frame clones alone and lacks a portion of them. Of about 290,000 clones in the sample, around nine tenths were seen once. The chain is built from TRBV10-1 and TRBJ1-2, with 7 bases lining up with TRBD1. The sequenced sample was PBMCs or T cells enriched from blood (not recorded which). This clonotype was obtained from a middle-aged woman who had recovered from COVID-19. As DNA, the CDR3 is TGCGCCAGCAGTGAGTCCGGACAGGCCTATGGCTACACCTTC. It yields the protein CASSESGQAYGYTF.